The T cell receptor (beta chain) described here comes from a study of cytomegalovirus exposure and HLA in healthy donors. The study's findings and limits: Later analysis identified a missense DCLRE1C variant that was linked to TCR beta V- and J-gene trimming. It has been reported that TCR beta sequences accurately predicted the HLA-A and HLA-B alleles of most subjects. Later work showed greater clonal expansion in HLA-associated TCR beta chains than in equally common others. DRB1 showed the most TCR associations and HLA-C the fewest in a later analysis, as rates varied by HLA locus.

In the PCR, 60 Vbeta and 13 Jbeta primers were used. The repertoire was sequenced with immunoSEQ multiplex PCR; TCRdb's copy has only in-frame clones and lacks some. The sample holds 110,000 or so clones, approximately 80% seen once. V was pared by 4 bases and J by 5 bases, with 20 bases between. The CDR3 sequence is 17 residues long. The germline gives CDR1 LGHNA, CDR2 YSLEER. This clone appeared once. Its specificity is unknown. The clonotype was recovered from a woman under 30 in good health and CMV-seronegative. The chain joins TRBV4-3 to TRBJ2-2, with D tentatively TRBD1 (6 bases). Sequencing was done on a sample of PBMCs. The CDR3 spells CASSPYLGTKLTGELFF. Written as DNA, the CDR3 is TGCGCCAGCAGCCCCTACCTGGGGACAAAGTTGACCGGGGAGCTGTTTTTT.